These 28 T cell receptor beta chains came from one sample sequenced in a study of blood T cell repertoires in COVID-19. The method was immunoSEQ multiplex PCR; TCRdb's version includes in-frame clones alone and lacks a portion of them. The sample has some 360,000 clones; 87% are singletons. Sequencing was done on a sample of peripheral blood. The receptors here all came from a woman aged 55-69 years with COVID-19, enrolled during active disease.

V and J are TRBV30 and TRBJ2-7; possible D gene TRBD1, 5 bases. Trimming cost V 2 bases and J 0 bases, with 11 bases left between them. This CDR3 spans 14 amino acids. CDR1 is GTSNPN and CDR2 is SVGIG in the germline V gene (reference sequence). The CDR3 nucleotides are TGTGCCTGGAGTTTTGACAGTAGCTCCTACGAGCAGTACTTC. This sequence encodes CAWSFDSSSYEQYF.

V and J are TRBV2 and TRBJ2-7, with D perhaps matching TRBD2 (5 bases). The CDR3 runs to 13 residues. Germline CDR1 SNHLY, CDR2 FYNNEI. The V and J ends lost 7 bases and 7 bases respectively, with 17 bases between them. CDR3 coding DNA: TGTGCCAGCACCCAAAGGCCTGGAGGTGAGCAGTACTTC. It translates to CASTQRPGGEQYF.

This chain connects TRBV5-1 to TRBJ2-7; 7 nucleotides align to TRBD1. CDR1 is SGHRS, CDR2 YFSETQ, per germline. V was clipped by 6 bases and J by 3 bases; unmatched bases: 6. The CDR3 has 13 residues. In DNA, the CDR3 is TGCGCCAGCAAACAGGACAGGCGCTACGAGCAGTACTTC. It yields the protein CASKQDRRYEQYF.

The rearrangement joins TRBV7-9 to TRBJ2-3; 7 bases are a match to TRBD1. Losses at the gene ends were 3 bases for V and 2 bases for J; bases not matched to a gene: 8. The CDR3 runs to 16 residues. CDR1 SEHNR and CDR2 FQNEAQ come from the germline V gene (reference sequence). The chain's CDR3 is CASSFRFDRDTDTQYF. DNA for the CDR3: TGTGCCAGCAGCTTCCGGTTTGACAGGGACACAGATACGCAGTATTTT. Using reference TRBV7-9 and TRBJ2-3 for the parts outside the CDR3, the full variable domain is DTGVSQNPRHKITKRGQNVTFRCDPISEHNRLYWYRQTLGQGPEFLTYFQNEAQLEKSRLLSDRFSAERPKGSFSTLEIQRTEQGDSAMYLCASSFRFDRDTDTQYFGPGTRLTVL.

This rearrangement joins TRBV2 to TRBJ2-7, with a tentative D call TRBD1 (6 bases). This CDR3 region has 13 residues. Germline loops: CDR1 SNHLY, CDR2 FYNNEI. V was shortened by 7 bases and J by 0 bases, with 10 bases between the two germline ends. CDR3 sequence (DNA): TGTGCCAGCACCTCCAGGGGCTCCTACGAGCAGTACTTC. Its protein product is CASTSRGSYEQYF.

The chain uses TRBV21-1 and TRBJ1-2; the table's TRBD1 call for D was not verified on the DNA. TRBV21-1 is annotated as a pseudogene. The CDR3 sequence is 14 residues long. In nucleotides, the CDR3 is TGTGCCAGCAGCAAAGGGCAGGGTTGCGTGGGCTACACCTTC. It codes for CASSKGQGCVGYTF.

The DNA of the CDR3 is TGTGCCAGCAGCATGGATAGCGTAGGTGAAAAACTGTTTTTT. Translating it yields CASSMDSVGEKLFF. The gene calls are TRBV6-5 and TRBJ1-4; D unclear. The germline CDR1 and CDR2 sequences are MNHEY and SVGAGI. There are 14 residues in the CDR3. Trimming removed 6 bases from V and 7 bases from J, with 15 bases in between.

The V call is TRBV21-1, the J call TRBJ2-5; TRBD1 reflects the table's D call only, with no check against the DNA. TRBV21-1 is recorded as a pseudogene. This CDR3 is 15 amino acids long. The CDR3 bases are TGTGCCAGCATCAACCCCCAGGTAACGAAAGAGACCCAGTACTTC. Amino acid sequence: CASINPQVTKETQYF.

The chain joins TRBV9 to TRBJ2-3, with D tentatively TRBD2 (6 bases). Trimming removed 4 bases at V and 4 bases at J, with 19 bases between. Germline V gives CDR1 SGDLS, CDR2 YYNGEE. CDR3 length: 16 residues. The CDR3 coding sequence is TGTGCCAGCAGCACCGCACGCGGGGTAGCGGCAGATACGCAGTATTTT. Its protein product is CASSTARGVAADTQYF.

This clone has only one observation. This sequence joins TRBV21-1 and TRBJ1-1. TRBV21-1 is flagged as a pseudogene. This CDR3 region has 20 residues. For the CDR3, the DNA is TGTGCCAGCAAGGTATGGTCATCCACCGGTACGGCATCGGAGGGAACTGAAGCTTTCTTT. It translates to CASKVWSSTGTASEGTEAFF.

Concerning this clone: One junction end disagrees with the germline gene, perhaps due to a read error. The V and J genes are TRBV5-1 and TRBJ1-2, with 8 bases identical to TRBD1. CDR1 SGHRS and CDR2 YFSETQ come from the germline V gene. The CDR3 totals 11 residues. CDR3 nucleotides: TGCGCCAGCAGCTTGGAGGGACAGGCAAGCTTC. Its protein product is CASSLEGQASF. Drawing the rest from reference TRBV5-1 and TRBJ1-2, the complete variable domain is KAGVTQTPRYLIKTRGQQVTLSCSPISGHRSVSWYQQTPGQGLQFLFEYFSETQRNKGNFPGRFSGRQFSNSRSEMNVSTLELGDSALYLCASSLEGQASFGSGTRLTVV.

The chain recombines TRBV3-1 (or the pseudogene TRBV3-2) with TRBJ1-6; the D is unclear. Per the germline V gene, CDR1 is LGHDT and CDR2 is YNNKEL (reference sequence). The germline V and J ends were trimmed by 4 bases and 9 bases, with 16 bases remaining between them. CDR3 size: 15 residues. CDR3 sequence (DNA): TGTGCCAGCAGCCGCTCCCCGGCGGTCGGTTCACCCCTCCACTTT. It yields the protein CASSRSPAVGSPLHF.

CDR3 region: CASSAQQGAGNTIYF. The CDR3 DNA is TGTGCCAGCAGTGCCCAACAGGGTGCTGGAAACACCATATATTTT. V gene TRBV7-9 combines with J gene TRBJ1-3; perhaps TRBD1 as D (6 bases). This CDR3 spans 15 amino acids. V was clipped by 6 bases and J by 2 bases, with 14 bases between them. Germline V gives CDR1 SEHNR, CDR2 FQNEAQ (reference sequence).

This rearrangement joins TRBV9 to TRBJ2-2, with a possible D match to TRBD2 (6 bases). Germline CDR1 SGDLS, CDR2 YYNGEE. CDR3 size: 16 residues. With 0 bases removed from V and 6 bases from J, the gap between germline ends came to 15 bases. The CDR3 DNA follows: TGTGCCAGCAGCGTAGTTGGTAGCGGCAAACCCGGGGAGCTGTTTTTT. Translation gives CASSVVGSGKPGELFF.

This rearrangement joins TRBV27 to TRBJ2-2; perhaps TRBD1 as D (6 bases). In germline, CDR1 is MNHEY, CDR2 SMNVEV (reference sequence). Trimming pared 6 bases from V and 8 bases from J, leaving 16 bases between. The CDR3 is 14 residues long. The CDR3 loop is CASRLFPGAGELFF. For the CDR3, the DNA is TGTGCCAGCAGGCTCTTCCCAGGGGCGGGGGAGCTGTTTTTT.

This clone was detected a few times. The chain recombines TRBV7-9 with TRBJ2-7; perhaps TRBD2 as D (6 bases). The V end lost 4 bases, the J end lost 1 base, and 14 bases lay between the germline ends. Germline CDR1 reads SEHNR; CDR2 reads FQNEAQ (reference sequence). This CDR3 comprises 15 residues. The CDR3 coding sequence is TGTGCCAGCAGCTCCGGGAGTACGGCGTCCTACGAGCAGTACTTC. Translation: CASSSGSTASYEQYF.

This chain joins TRBV24-1 and TRBJ2-7, with a weak D call TRBD1 (7 bases). The CDR3 sequence is 16 residues long. Germline values: CDR1 KGHDR, CDR2 SFDVKD. The germline V and J ends were trimmed by 3 bases and 3 bases, with 17 bases remaining between them. The CDR3 DNA reads TGTGCCACCAGTGATGGGGGGAGGACAGGAAGCTACGAGCAGTACTTC. Translation gives CATSDGGRTGSYEQYF.

This clone turned up a few times. The chain combines TRBV7-3 with TRBJ2-2, with no clear D. The V end lost 1 base, the J end lost 6 bases, and 12 bases lay between the germline ends. The CDR3 spans 15 residues. CDR1 is SGHTA, CDR2 FQGTGA, per germline. CDR3 loop: CASSLSSSRSGELFF. The CDR3 nucleotides read TGTGCCAGCAGCTTAAGTTCAAGCAGGTCCGGGGAGCTGTTTTTT.

This rearrangement joins TRBV6-6 to TRBJ1-2; 8 positions match TRBD1. The CDR3 extends over 15 amino acids. The junction had 6 bases not matched to a gene; V was cut back by 5 bases and J by 1 base. Per germline, CDR1 MNHNY and CDR2 SVGAGI (reference sequence). CDR3 amino acids: CASSTGTGYNYGYTF. The DNA of the CDR3 is TGTGCCAGCAGTACGGGGACAGGATATAACTATGGCTACACCTTC.

The chain is built from TRBV6-5 and TRBJ2-2; 9 bases fit TRBD2. CDR1 is MNHEY, CDR2 SVGAGI, per germline. The V gene end was trimmed by 7 bases and the J gene end by 4 bases; junction bases not matched to a gene: 7. The CDR3 consists of 15 residues. The CDR3 protein is CASISAGGATGELFF. The DNA for the CDR3 is TGTGCCAGCATAAGTGCGGGGGGGGCCACCGGGGAGCTGTTTTTT.

There are a few counts of this clone. This chain joins TRBV3-1 (or the pseudogene TRBV3-2) and TRBJ2-5; 8 nucleotides align to TRBD1. Germline-derived CDR1 and CDR2 are LGHDT and YNNKEL (reference sequence). CDR3 size: 14 residues. J was trimmed by 5 bases and V by 2 bases; bases with no gene match: 4. CDR3 amino acids: CASSQRTGRETQYF. The CDR3 nucleotides are TGTGCCAGCAGCCAAAGGACAGGGAGGGAGACCCAGTACTTC.

The CDR3 region is CASSRASGGQETQYF. In nucleotides, the CDR3 is TGTGCCAGCAGCCGGGCTAGCGGGGGGCAAGAGACCCAGTACTTC. The gene calls are TRBV4-2 and TRBJ2-5, with 11 bases matching TRBD2. Looked up from germline, CDR1 is LGHNA and CDR2 is YNFKEQ. V trimming: 4 bases; J trimming: 2 bases; junction bases outside the gene matches: 3. The CDR3 is 15 amino acids.

The chain is built from TRBV2 and TRBJ1-1; 12 bases fit TRBD1. The CDR3 covers 17 residues. The germline gives CDR1 SNHLY, CDR2 FYNNEI. V was clipped by 6 bases and J by 3 bases; unmatched bases: 11. In DNA, the CDR3 is TGTGCCAGCAGGGGACCGGGACAGGGGGCGAGCGACACTGAAGCTTTCTTT. This gives the protein CASRGPGQGASDTEAFF.

The chain combines TRBV9 with TRBJ1-2; D gene unclear. The V end lost 0 bases, the J end lost 0 bases, and 9 bases lay between the germline ends. This CDR3 is 15 amino acids long. Per germline, CDR1 SGDLS and CDR2 YYNGEE. The DNA of the CDR3 is TGTGCCAGCAGCGTAGGGGTAGACTCTAACTATGGCTACACCTTC. The encoded protein is CASSVGVDSNYGYTF.

The genes are TRBV5-4 and TRBJ2-7, with a tentative D call TRBD1 (5 bases). Germline V gene data show CDR1 as SGHNT and CDR2 as YYREEE (reference sequence). Trimming shortened V by 4 bases and J by 7 bases, and 18 bases separated the two germline ends. This CDR3 comprises 14 residues. DNA for the CDR3: TGTGCCAGCAGCCCCGACCCAGGGCCTAGGGAGCAGTACTTC. Translating it yields CASSPDPGPREQYF.

The V and J genes are TRBV5-5 and TRBJ1-5, with a tentative D call TRBD1 (5 bases). Deletions cut 1 base from V and 1 base from J, with 15 bases between. This CDR3 is 17 amino acids long. The V gene's germline CDR1 is SGHKS and CDR2 YYEKEE (reference sequence). CDR3 DNA sequence: TGTGCCAGCAGCTTGTTGCCCAGGGAAGGGAGCAATCAGCCCCAGCATTTT. Translating it yields CASSLLPREGSNQPQHF. Filled out from reference TRBV5-5 and TRBJ1-5, the complete variable domain reads DAGVTQSPTHLIKTRGQQVTLRCSPISGHKSVSWYQQVLGQGPQFIFQYYEKEERGRGNFPDRFSARQFPNYSSELNVNALLLGDSALYLCASSLLPREGSNQPQHFGDGTRLSIL.

This clone was observed a few times. J is TRBJ2-3 and V is TRBV28; 11 bases match TRBD2. CDR1 and CDR2 (germline): MDHEN, SYDVKM. The V gene end was trimmed by 6 bases and the J gene end by 2 bases; junction bases not matched to a gene: 10. This CDR3 is built from 17 residues. The chain's CDR3 is CASSLALAGADTDTQYF. The CDR3, as DNA: TGTGCCAGCAGCTTAGCACTAGCGGGGGCCGACACAGATACGCAGTATTTT.

The CDR3 sequence is CASLRDREQPQHF. The DNA of the CDR3 is TGTGCCAGCCTCCGGGACAGGGAACAGCCCCAGCATTTT. The chain uses TRBV27 and TRBJ1-5; 9 bases are a match to TRBD1. Germline V lookup: CDR1 MNHEY, CDR2 SMNVEV (reference sequence). There are 13 residues in the CDR3. The V gene end was trimmed by 8 bases and the J gene end by 7 bases; junction bases not matched to a gene: 6.